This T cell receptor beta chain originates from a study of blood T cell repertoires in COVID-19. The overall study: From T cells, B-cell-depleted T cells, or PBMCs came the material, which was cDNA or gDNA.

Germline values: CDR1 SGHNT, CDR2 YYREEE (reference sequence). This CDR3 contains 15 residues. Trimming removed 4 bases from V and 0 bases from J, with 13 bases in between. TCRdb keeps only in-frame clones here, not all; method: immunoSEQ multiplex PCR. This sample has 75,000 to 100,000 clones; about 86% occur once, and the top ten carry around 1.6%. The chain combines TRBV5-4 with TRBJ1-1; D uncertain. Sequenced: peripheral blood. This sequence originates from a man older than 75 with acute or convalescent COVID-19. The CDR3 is CASSPAGRVNTEAFF. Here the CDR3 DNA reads TGTGCCAGCAGCCCGGCGGGCCGAGTGAACACTGAAGCTTTCTTT.